This T cell receptor (beta chain) comes out of a study of blood T cells in healthy people across ages (dated by TCRdb to about 2015). About the study as a whole: Template switching captured roughly one uniquely barcoded TCR beta cDNA molecule per two T cells in model experiments. Age-related changes in TCR beta repertoire diversity were measured in the study by deep sequencing normalized with unique cDNA molecular identifiers. Donors were grouped into four age groups: young (average roughly 16 years), middle-aged (39), aged (about 60) and long-lived (82). To avoid experimental bias, donors of different ages were spread randomly across the sequencing lanes. Two additional independent replicas of 1 million unique cDNA reads from the same blood draw were analyzed for two donors (one aged 18 to 29 and one aged 80 or older).

Details on this clonotype: The clone's antigen remains unknown. Per-base qualities were not stored, and no clone one base away is much larger.

The roughly 39 donors, aged about 6 to 100 years, were systemically healthy Caucasian individuals from Russia. Each donor gave around 9.9 milliliters of peripheral blood, collected into EDTA-treated Vacutainer tubes. Ficoll-Paque density-gradient centrifugation was used to isolate PBMCs, with at least 7 million per sample. Total RNA was extracted from PBMCs with Trizol reagent, with at least 6 micrograms obtained per sample. Naive CD45RAhigh/CD27high T cell percentages were measured by flow cytometry on a PBMC aliquot from every donor. The study at large found these results: Bulk unsorted PBMC profiling prevented conclusive comparison of naive and antigen-experienced compartments. Observed TCR beta diversity per million T cells fell roughly linearly with age, and a significant reduction was already apparent by age around 36. There was a strong correlation between observed TCR beta diversity and the percentage of naive T cells measured by flow cytometry. Estimates of total diversity based on one million sequenced T cells were regarded as lower bounds and as underestimates. Compared with the aged group, more naive CD4+ T cells, fewer expanded clones and increased TCR diversity were shown by the long-lived group, suggesting age selection. Because donor CMV infection status was unknown, age-related changes in expanded clonotypes were potentially confounded.

Deletion took 5 bases off V and 5 bases off J, with a span of 15 bases between the germline ends. The germline V gene provides CDR1 SGHAT and CDR2 FQNNGV. The CDR3 holds 14 amino acids from the cysteine to the phenylalanine. Only CDR3 DNA remains: 42 bases, in frame from the first base. Receptors were amplified or captured by 5' RACE. Sequencing used an Illumina HiSeq 2500. A second roughly 6 to 12 cycle PCR used a sample-barcoded 5' primer and a J-beta primer mix. Each TCR beta cDNA molecule received a unique molecular identifier from a template-switch 5' adaptor carrying 12 random nucleotides. At least 3 million CDR3-containing paired-end reads were obtained from each sample. First-strand cDNA was synthesized from all RNA with the Mint cDNA synthesis kit, primed by a TRBC-specific oligonucleotide. After uracil-DNA glycosylase treatment, a first 18-cycle PCR used universal primers M1SS and BC2_uni_R on all cDNA. In the original analysis: For normalization, 1 million high-quality reads, each with a distinct molecular identifier, were randomly selected from each sample. Instead of being binned into consensus sequences, reads with shared molecular identifiers were discarded. MiTCR, set to a Q25 quality threshold and the strictest error-elimination algorithm, was used for CDR3 identification, clonotype clustering and error correction. A nonparametric unseen species model with Euler transformation was used to estimate lower-bound total TCR beta diversity. TCRdb reworked the public reads: Q25 trimming with fastp, MiXCR clone assembly, productive beta chains retained. Identical CDR3 protein sequences are pooled into one entry, listed with their most common genes and DNA. The V and J calls here are based on TCRdb, not the publication. Within this sample are about 1,400,000 distinct CDR3 sequences, with about 43% of them counted one time only. Clones ranked in the top ten supply 7.9% of the sample.

The specimen sequenced was blood. This sequence was found in a woman under 30 in good health. This chain joins TRBV11-2 to TRBJ1-1; TRBD1 is perhaps the D gene, given 5 matching bases. The DNA is as follows: TGTGCCAGCAGCGGACGGGGGGGAACAACTGAAGCTTTCTTT. The encoded protein is CASSGRGGTTEAFF.